This T cell receptor (beta chain) was found in a study of STAT5B mutations in CD4+ large granular lymphocyte leukemia. Authors' data handling: The detection floor for productive clonotype frequency was 2.59 x 10-5. Sequencing was performed with immunoSEQ multiplex PCR; in TCRdb, only in-frame clones are kept and a portion is missing. V and J calls and clone size come straight from that table; D and trimming were deduced from the DNA. The data hold around 37,000 clones, with about four fifths observed a single time. Controls came from buffy coats of healthy blood donors. This clone was recorded once. Antigen unknown. Study outcomes and limitations: Approximately 25% of private leukemic clonotypes occurred rarely in other patients' non-leukemic repertoires.

The sequence was collected from a human donor in good health. Sequences were obtained from CD4+ T cells from blood buffy coats.

Written as DNA, the CDR3 is TGCAGCGTTCGACAGGGCCCGAGCACCGGGGAGCTGTTTTTT. This gives the protein CSVRQGPSTGELFF. V and J are TRBV29-1 and TRBJ2-2; 7 bases align to TRBD1. The CDR3 is 14 residues long. Unmatched junction bases numbered 7, after V lost 5 bases and J lost 4 bases. The germline CDR1 and CDR2 sequences are SQVTM and ANQGSEA.